The rows below give T cell receptor beta chains drawn from one sample of a study of T cells in Graves' hyperthyroidism and ophthalmopathy. TCRdb re-analysed the multiplex PCR reads in MiXCR, keeping a single row per CDR3 protein. This table has hundreds of thousands of distinct CDR3 sequences, 13% to 15% appearing once. The specimen sequenced was blood. Source of these receptors: a young woman with Graves' hyperthyroidism. The CDR3 runs from the conserved cysteine through the conserved F or W. Fields, in order: V gene, D gene, clone size, J gene, CDR3 protein, CDR3 DNA. The D gene is left open where the match is weak. Not all rows give a size; the values are once, few, many and, for expanded clones, a class.

v_call: TRBV3-1; d_call: TRBD1; clone_size: many; j_call: TRBJ2-1; cdr3_aa: CASSQDPGGGEQFF; cdr3_nt: TGTGCCAGCAGCCAAGATCCAGGGGGCGGTGAGCAGTTCTTC
v_call: TRBV19; d_call: .; clone_size: .; j_call: TRBJ1-5; cdr3_aa: CASRSGTYYNQPQHF; cdr3_nt: TGTGCCAGTAGGAGTGGGACGTACTACAATCAGCCCCAGCATTTT
v_call: TRBV20-1; d_call: TRBD2; clone_size: many; j_call: TRBJ2-7; cdr3_aa: CSARVVLAGDGGYEQYF; cdr3_nt: TGCAGTGCTAGAGTCGTACTAGCGGGGGACGGGGGCTACGAGCAGTACTTC
v_call: TRBV20-1; d_call: TRBD1; clone_size: few; j_call: TRBJ1-6; cdr3_aa: CSARDIRDRVGSPLHF; cdr3_nt: TGCAGTGCTAGAGATATCCGGGACAGGGTCGGGTCACCCCTCCACTTT
v_call: TRBV3-1; d_call: .; clone_size: many; j_call: TRBJ1-3; cdr3_aa: CASRPRVGTIYF; cdr3_nt: TGTGCCAGCAGGCCTAGAGTCGGCACCATATATTTT
v_call: TRBV20-1; d_call: .; clone_size: once; j_call: TRBJ2-1; cdr3_aa: CSASGSSSYNEQFF; cdr3_nt: TGCAGTGCTAGCGGGAGTTCATCCTACAATGAGCAGTTCTTC
v_call: TRBV4-1; d_call: TRBD1; clone_size: .; j_call: TRBJ1-6; cdr3_aa: CASSLPGQGARGSPLHF; cdr3_nt: TGCGCCAGCAGCCTACCGGGACAGGGGGCGCGGGGTTCACCCCTCCACTTT
v_call: TRBV4-3; d_call: .; clone_size: many; j_call: TRBJ2-2; cdr3_aa: CASSAGLNTGELFF; cdr3_nt: TGCGCCAGCAGCGCGGGACTGAACACCGGGGAGCTGTTTTTT
v_call: TRBV12-3/TRBV12-4; d_call: .; clone_size: few; j_call: TRBJ1-1; cdr3_aa: CASSLALPSMNTEAFF; cdr3_nt: TGTGCCAGCAGTTTAGCGCTCCCATCAATGAACACTGAAGCTTTCTTT
v_call: TRBV6-5; d_call: TRBD1; clone_size: .; j_call: TRBJ1-6; cdr3_aa: CASSYRWGQGDSPLHF; cdr3_nt: TGTGCCAGCAGTTATCGGTGGGGACAGGGGGATTCACCCCTCCACTTT
v_call: TRBV12-3/TRBV12-4; d_call: .; clone_size: many; j_call: TRBJ2-7; cdr3_aa: CASSFPQGDTYEQYF; cdr3_nt: TGTGCCAGCAGTTTCCCGCAGGGTGATACCTACGAGCAGTACTTC
v_call: TRBV6-2/TRBV6-3; d_call: TRBD2; clone_size: .; j_call: TRBJ2-7; cdr3_aa: CASRGGAGTSSYEQYF; cdr3_nt: TGTGCCAGCAGGGGAGGGGCAGGGACGAGCTCCTACGAGCAGTACTTC
v_call: TRBV12-5; d_call: .; clone_size: .; j_call: TRBJ2-1; cdr3_aa: CASGPSVGNEQFF; cdr3_nt: TGTGCTAGTGGTCCTTCGGTCGGCAATGAGCAGTTCTTC
v_call: TRBV19; d_call: TRBD1; clone_size: .; j_call: TRBJ2-1; cdr3_aa: CASSVDATGVPYNEQFF; cdr3_nt: TGTGCCAGTAGTGTCGACGCCACAGGGGTACCCTACAATGAGCAGTTCTTC
v_call: TRBV27; d_call: .; clone_size: few; j_call: TRBJ1-2; cdr3_aa: CASSFKANYGYTF; cdr3_nt: TGTGCCAGCAGTTTTAAAGCTAACTATGGCTACACCTTC
v_call: TRBV20-1; d_call: .; clone_size: .; j_call: TRBJ2-7; cdr3_aa: CSASGFAGASREQYF; cdr3_nt: TGCAGTGCTAGTGGGTTTGCAGGGGCATCAAGGGAGCAGTACTTC
v_call: TRBV29-1; d_call: .; clone_size: many; j_call: TRBJ2-3; cdr3_aa: CSCVGLPSTDTQYF; cdr3_nt: TGCAGCTGCGTCGGCTTGCCGAGCACAGATACGCAGTATTTT
v_call: TRBV30; d_call: .; clone_size: .; j_call: TRBJ1-5; cdr3_aa: CAWSVRDRQPQHF; cdr3_nt: TGTGCCTGGAGTGTACGTGACAGGCAGCCCCAGCATTTT
v_call: TRBV5-1; d_call: .; clone_size: .; j_call: TRBJ2-5; cdr3_aa: CASSFTPGGERPQYF; cdr3_nt: TGCGCCAGCAGCTTCACGCCGGGGGGCGAGCGCCCCCAGTACTTC
v_call: TRBV12-5; d_call: TRBD2; clone_size: many; j_call: TRBJ2-7; cdr3_aa: CASGLPNGTSGSFYEQYF; cdr3_nt: TGTGCTAGTGGTTTGCCAAACGGAACTAGCGGGAGTTTCTACGAGCAGTACTTC
v_call: TRBV2; d_call: .; clone_size: many; j_call: TRBJ2-1; cdr3_aa: CASSSGAPREQFF; cdr3_nt: TGTGCCAGCAGTAGCGGAGCCCCTAGGGAGCAGTTCTTC
v_call: TRBV9; d_call: .; clone_size: .; j_call: TRBJ1-3; cdr3_aa: CASSSPRGGTGNTIYF; cdr3_nt: TGTGCCAGCAGCTCACCCAGGGGAGGGACTGGAAACACCATATATTTT
v_call: TRBV5-1; d_call: TRBD2; clone_size: .; j_call: TRBJ2-1; cdr3_aa: CASSGTGASGQSSYNEQFF; cdr3_nt: TGCGCCAGCAGCGGGACCGGGGCTAGCGGTCAGAGCTCCTACAATGAGCAGTTCTTC
v_call: TRBV6-1; d_call: TRBD2; clone_size: many; j_call: TRBJ2-7; cdr3_aa: CASRGTGAGTSGNEQYF; cdr3_nt: TGTGCCAGCAGGGGGACAGGCGCCGGGACTAGCGGGAACGAGCAGTACTTC
v_call: TRBV29-1; d_call: TRBD2; clone_size: few; j_call: TRBJ2-1; cdr3_aa: CSVERGSGREQFF; cdr3_nt: TGCAGCGTTGAAAGGGGTAGCGGGAGAGAGCAGTTCTTC
v_call: TRBV7-2; d_call: TRBD2; clone_size: many; j_call: TRBJ2-5; cdr3_aa: CASSLPSSSSGRAYWSLQETQYF; cdr3_nt: TGTGCCAGCAGCTTACCGAGCAGCTCTAGCGGGAGGGCCTATTGGTCGTTACAAGAGACCCAGTACTTC
v_call: TRBV12-3/TRBV12-4; d_call: TRBD1; clone_size: many; j_call: TRBJ2-5; cdr3_aa: CASSLGTGGFWETQYF; cdr3_nt: TGTGCCAGTTCCCTTGGGACAGGGGGCTTTTGGGAGACCCAGTACTTC
v_call: TRBV19; d_call: .; clone_size: .; j_call: TRBJ1-5; cdr3_aa: CASRSPGAMNQPQHF; cdr3_nt: TGTGCCAGTAGGAGCCCAGGGGCTATGAATCAGCCCCAGCATTTT